The 18 T cell receptor beta chains below were found in one sample sequenced in a study of T cell responses to AZD1222 COVID-19 vaccine. Method: immunoSEQ multiplex PCR; TCRdb's copy keeps in-frame clones and lacks some. This table holds about 69,000 clones, 70% to 90% found once. This material consisted of peripheral blood, taken 28 days after the second AZD1222 dose. These receptors were taken from an adult who received the AZD1222 COVID-19 vaccine.

The genes are TRBV2 and TRBJ2-7; 7 bases are shared with TRBD1. Trimming cost V 3 bases and J 3 bases; bases outside gene matches: 2. Germline CDR1 reads SNHLY; CDR2 reads FYNNEI. The length of the CDR3 is 13 residues. CDR3 residues: CASSEGQIYEQYF. The DNA of the CDR3 is TGTGCCAGCAGTGAGGGACAGATCTACGAGCAGTACTTC.

The chain is built from TRBV6-6 and TRBJ1-2, with D possibly TRBD1 on 5 matching bases. V dropped 8 bases and J dropped 7 bases, with 20 bases sitting between them. Germline V gives CDR1 MNHNY, CDR2 SVGAGI (reference sequence). This CDR3 has 14 residues. The CDR3 region has the DNA TGTGCCAGCCGTATGGGCGGCAGGGCCTCTGGCTACACCTTC. Encoded protein: CASRMGGRASGYTF.

The rearrangement links TRBV19 to TRBJ1-1, with 10 bases matching TRBD1. J gave up 1 base and V 6 bases, and 5 bases lay outside the gene matches. Germline V gene sequence: CDR1 LNHDA, CDR2 SQIVND (reference sequence). The CDR3 is 15 amino acids. The CDR3 DNA is TGTGCCAGTAGAGGACAGGGGGGAGGGAACACTGAAGCTTTCTTT. Amino acids: CASRGQGGGNTEAFF.

DNA of the CDR3: TGTGCCAGCAGCCCGCAGGGAGTTGGGAACGAGCAGTACTTC. Translating it yields CASSPQGVGNEQYF. The V and J genes are TRBV11-3 and TRBJ2-7, with D perhaps TRBD1 or TRBD2 (5 bases each). The germline CDR1 and CDR2 sequences are SGHNT and YENEEA. The length of the CDR3 is 14 residues. V lost 5 bases and J 5 bases, leaving 16 bases between the germline ends. The variable domain in full, completed from reference TRBV11-3 and TRBJ2-7, reads EAGVVQSPRYKIIEKKQPVAFWCNPISGHNTLYWYLQNLGQGPELLIRYENEEAVDDSQLPKDRFSAERLKGVDSTLKIQPAELGDSAVYLCASSPQGVGNEQYFGPGTRLTVT.

The V call is TRBV5-1, the J call TRBJ2-5; D is perhaps TRBD1 (5 bases). In germline, CDR1 is SGHRS, CDR2 YFSETQ. There are 14 residues in the CDR3. V lost 2 bases, J lost 4 bases, and 12 bases lay in between. The CDR3 region is CASSFQGSGETQYF. The CDR3 coding sequence is TGCGCCAGCAGCTTCCAGGGCTCTGGAGAGACCCAGTACTTC.

The chain employs TRBV10-3 and TRBJ2-7, with D possibly matching TRBD2 (6 bases). The germline gives CDR1 ENHRY, CDR2 SYGVKD. Trimming stripped 7 bases from V and 3 bases from J, with 16 bases between. The CDR3 extends over 14 amino acids. The CDR3 DNA sequence: TGTGCCATCATGGGGGGAAATGTCGGCTACGAGCAGTACTTC. Protein product: CAIMGGNVGYEQYF.

CDR3 region: CASSYAAGANVLTF. The CDR3 nucleotides read TGCGCCAGCAGCTATGCTGCTGGGGCCAACGTCCTGACTTTC. J is TRBJ2-6 and V is TRBV5-1, with no clear D. The germline V gene has CDR1 SGHRS and CDR2 YFSETQ. V lost 3 bases and J 2 bases, leaving 6 bases between the germline ends. CDR3 length: 14 amino acids.

This clone was recorded a few times. The chain carries TRBV5-5 and TRBJ2-1, with TRBD2 identical over 10 bases. The CDR3 covers 15 residues. V gave up 5 bases and J gave up 2 bases; unmatched junction bases: 4. Germline V gene lookup returns CDR1 SGHKS and CDR2 YYEKEE (reference sequence). The CDR3 nucleotides are TGTGCCAGCAGTTGGACTAGCGGAGCCTACAATGAGCAGTTCTTC. Translating it yields CASSWTSGAYNEQFF. Full variable domain (remainder filled in from reference TRBV5-5 and TRBJ2-1): DAGVTQSPTHLIKTRGQQVTLRCSPISGHKSVSWYQQVLGQGPQFIFQYYEKEERGRGNFPDRFSARQFPNYSSELNVNALLLGDSALYLCASSWTSGAYNEQFFGPGTRLTVL.

The chain carries TRBV12-3 or TRBV12-4 and TRBJ1-1; no reliable D call. The CDR3 has 13 residues. Trimming stripped 3 bases from V and 9 bases from J, with 14 bases between. The chain's CDR3 is CASSLVWGWKAFF. CDR3 nucleotides: TGTGCCAGCAGTTTGGTGTGGGGATGGAAAGCTTTCTTT.

This chain uses TRBV6-5 with TRBJ2-1; D is perhaps TRBD1 (6 bases). Trimming took off 7 bases at V and 0 bases at J, with 13 bases between the two ends. CDR1 and CDR2 (germline): MNHEY, SVGAGI. CDR3 length: 15 amino acids. The CDR3 coding sequence is TGTGCCAGCACCCAAGGACAGAGCTCCTACAATGAGCAGTTCTTC. This codes for CASTQGQSSYNEQFF.

This clone was found once. The V and J genes are TRBV5-6 and TRBJ2-1; D uncertain. The CDR3 sequence is 16 residues long. Germline V gene lookup returns CDR1 SGHDT and CDR2 YYEEEE. The V and J ends lost 0 bases and 0 bases respectively, with 10 bases between them. For the CDR3, the DNA is TGTGCCAGCAGCTTGGGGTTTGAGAGCTCCTACAATGAGCAGTTCTTC. This encodes CASSLGFESSYNEQFF. Full variable domain (rest looked up from reference TRBV5-6 and TRBJ2-1): DAGVTQSPTHLIKTRGQQVTLRCSPKSGHDTVSWYQQALGQGPQFIFQYYEEEERQRGNFPDRFSGHQFPNYSSELNVNALLLGDSALYLCASSLGFESSYNEQFFGPGTRLTVL.

CDR3 residues: CASRTREAGANVLTF. CDR3 DNA sequence: TGTGCCAGTAGGACCCGGGAAGCTGGGGCCAACGTCCTGACTTTC. V usage is TRBV19 and J usage is TRBJ2-6, with D perhaps matching TRBD2 (5 bases). V shed 6 bases and J shed 2 bases, with 11 bases lying between them. Germline CDR1 LNHDA, CDR2 SQIVND (reference sequence). This CDR3 has 15 residues.

Details on this clone: This specimen includes other DNA sequences encoding the same CDR3. The chain joins TRBV7-3 to TRBJ2-3; 10 nucleotides line up with TRBD2. V trimming: 5 bases; J trimming: 0 bases; junction bases outside the gene matches: 2. Germline CDR1 reads SGHTA; CDR2 reads FQGTGA. The CDR3 totals 15 residues. CDR3 sequence reads: CASSRAGGSTDTQYF. CDR3 nucleotide sequence: TGTGCCAGCAGCAGAGCGGGGGGGAGCACAGATACGCAGTATTTT.

The V gene is TRBV19, the J gene TRBJ2-2, with D perhaps matching TRBD1 (6 bases). V lost 9 bases and J 0 bases, leaving 23 bases between the germline ends. Germline CDR1 LNHDA, CDR2 SQIVND (reference sequence). The CDR3 is 18 amino acids. DNA of the CDR3: TGTGCCAGCGCCCAAAGATCCGGGACACTGGCGAACACCGGGGAGCTGTTTTTT. Protein sequence: CASAQRSGTLANTGELFF. Variable domain in full (rest from reference TRBV19 and TRBJ2-2): DGGITQSPKYLFRKEGQNVTLSCEQNLNHDAMYWYRQDPGQGLRLIYYSQIVNDFQKGDIAEGYSVSREKKESFPLTVTSAQKNPTAFYLCASAQRSGTLANTGELFFGEGSRLTVL.

The chain has TRBV11-2 and TRBJ2-4; 7 bases fit TRBD1. The V segment lost 5 bases and the J segment 3 bases; nucleotides outside the gene matches: 10. The CDR3 covers 16 residues. The V gene's germline CDR1 is SGHAT and CDR2 FQNNGV. The CDR3 coding sequence is TGTGCCAGCAGCAACCTAAAACAGGGGTTCAAAAACATTCAGTACTTC. Protein sequence: CASSNLKQGFKNIQYF.

This clone has a single count. This sequence joins TRBV11-2 and TRBJ1-2, with a weak D call TRBD1 (5 bases). This CDR3 is 16 amino acids long. The V and J ends lost 6 bases and 6 bases respectively, with 23 bases between them. Germline V gene sequence: CDR1 SGHAT, CDR2 FQNNGV. The CDR3 sequence: CASRPGTGGKEDGYTF. CDR3 sequence (DNA): TGTGCCAGCAGACCCGGAACGGGGGGAAAGGAGGATGGCTACACCTTC.

The chain combines TRBV7-2 with TRBJ2-1; D is unclear. Trimming took 2 bases from V and 4 from J, leaving 21 bases between them. Germline loops: CDR1 SGHTA, CDR2 FQGNSA. The CDR3 is made up of 18 amino acids. The CDR3 loop reads CASSLMAAGRRIYNEQFF. In DNA, the CDR3 is TGTGCCAGCAGCTTAATGGCCGCAGGACGTAGAATTTACAATGAGCAGTTCTTC.

The chain employs TRBV10-3 and TRBJ1-1; D gene ambiguous. The ends were cut back, 4 bases at V and 1 base at J, with 10 bases in the middle. From germline, CDR1 is ENHRY and CDR2 SYGVKD. The CDR3 has 14 residues. DNA for the CDR3: TGTGCCATCAGTGTGGAGGAGCCGAACACTGAAGCTTTCTTT. Its translation: CAISVEEPNTEAFF.